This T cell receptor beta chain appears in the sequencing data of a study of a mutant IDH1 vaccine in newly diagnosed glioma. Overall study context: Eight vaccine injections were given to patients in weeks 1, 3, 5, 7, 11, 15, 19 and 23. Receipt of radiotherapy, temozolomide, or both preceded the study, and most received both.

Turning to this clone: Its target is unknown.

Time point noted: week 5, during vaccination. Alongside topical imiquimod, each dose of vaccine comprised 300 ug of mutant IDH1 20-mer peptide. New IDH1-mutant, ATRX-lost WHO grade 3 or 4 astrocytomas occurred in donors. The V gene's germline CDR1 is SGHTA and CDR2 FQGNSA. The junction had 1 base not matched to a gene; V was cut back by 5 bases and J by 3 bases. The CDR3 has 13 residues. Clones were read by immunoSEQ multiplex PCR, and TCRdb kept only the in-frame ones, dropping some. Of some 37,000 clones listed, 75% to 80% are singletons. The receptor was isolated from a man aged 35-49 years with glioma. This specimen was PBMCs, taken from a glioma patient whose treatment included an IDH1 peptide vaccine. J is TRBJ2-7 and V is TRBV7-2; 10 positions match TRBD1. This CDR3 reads CASSRDRGYEQYF. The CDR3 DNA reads TGTGCCAGCAGCAGGGACAGGGGCTACGAGCAGTACTTC.